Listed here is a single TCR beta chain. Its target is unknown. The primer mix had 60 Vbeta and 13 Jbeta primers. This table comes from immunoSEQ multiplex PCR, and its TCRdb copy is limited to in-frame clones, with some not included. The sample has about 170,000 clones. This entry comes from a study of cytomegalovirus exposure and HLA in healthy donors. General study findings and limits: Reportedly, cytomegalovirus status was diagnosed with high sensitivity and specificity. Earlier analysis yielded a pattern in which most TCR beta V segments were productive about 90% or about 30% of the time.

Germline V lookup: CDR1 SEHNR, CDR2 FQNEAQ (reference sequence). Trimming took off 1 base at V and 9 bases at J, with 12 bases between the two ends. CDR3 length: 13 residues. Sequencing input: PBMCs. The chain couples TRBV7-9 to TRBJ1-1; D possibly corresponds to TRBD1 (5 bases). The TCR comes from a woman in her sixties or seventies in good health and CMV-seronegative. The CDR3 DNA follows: TGTGCCAGCAGCTTAGAGGGGTGGACTAAAGCTTTCTTT. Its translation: CASSLEGWTKAFF.